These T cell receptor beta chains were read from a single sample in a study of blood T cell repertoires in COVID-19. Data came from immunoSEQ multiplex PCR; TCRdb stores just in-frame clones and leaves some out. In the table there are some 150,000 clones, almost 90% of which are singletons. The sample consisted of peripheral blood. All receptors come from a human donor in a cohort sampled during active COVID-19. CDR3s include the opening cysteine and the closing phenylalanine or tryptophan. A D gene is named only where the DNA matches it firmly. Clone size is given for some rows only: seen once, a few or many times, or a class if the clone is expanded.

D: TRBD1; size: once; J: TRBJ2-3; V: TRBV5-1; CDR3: CASSFGQGTDTQYF; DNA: TGCGCCAGCAGCTTTGGACAGGGCACAGATACGCAGTATTTT
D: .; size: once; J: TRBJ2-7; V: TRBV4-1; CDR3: CASSQDKEGLGRGAYEQYF; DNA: TGCGCCAGCAGCCAAGATAAGGAGGGGCTAGGGCGAGGGGCCTACGAGCAGTACTTC
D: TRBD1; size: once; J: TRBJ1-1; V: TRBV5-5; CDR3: CASSLGTGNMNTEAFF; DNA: TGTGCCAGCAGCTTGGGGACAGGGAACATGAACACTGAAGCTTTCTTT
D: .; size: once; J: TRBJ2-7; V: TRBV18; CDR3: CASCRDISYEQYF; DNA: TGTGCCAGCTGCCGGGACATTTCCTACGAGCAGTACTTC
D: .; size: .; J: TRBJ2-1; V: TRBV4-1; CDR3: CASSQERLSRFPYNEQFF; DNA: TGCGCCAGCAGCCAAGAGAGGCTCTCCCGATTCCCCTACAATGAGCAGTTCTTC
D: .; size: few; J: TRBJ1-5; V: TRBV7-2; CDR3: CASSLVVNSNQPQHF; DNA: TGTGCCAGCAGCTTAGTCGTAAATAGCAATCAGCCCCAGCATTTT
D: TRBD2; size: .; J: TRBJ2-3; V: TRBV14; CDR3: CASSQVAGGTDTQYF; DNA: TGTGCCAGCAGCCAAGTGGCGGGGGGGACAGATACGCAGTATTTT
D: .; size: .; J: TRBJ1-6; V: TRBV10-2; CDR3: CASRSGVSNSPLHF; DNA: TGCGCCAGCCGGTCAGGGGTTAGTAATTCACCCCTCCACTTT
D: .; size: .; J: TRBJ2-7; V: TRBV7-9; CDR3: CASSHRTAGEQYF; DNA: TGTGCCAGCAGCCACAGAACGGCGGGGGAGCAGTACTTC
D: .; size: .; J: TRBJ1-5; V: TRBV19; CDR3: CASSTPRGGQGQPQHF; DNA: TGTGCCAGTAGTACCCCCCGCGGGGGGCAGGGTCAGCCCCAGCATTTT
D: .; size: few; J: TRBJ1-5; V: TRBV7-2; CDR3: CASSSTQGNQPQHF; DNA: TGTGCCAGCAGCTCTACGCAGGGCAATCAGCCCCAGCATTTT
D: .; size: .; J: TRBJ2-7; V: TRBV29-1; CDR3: CSVVAASGGNEQYF; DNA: TGCAGCGTTGTCGCGGCGAGCGGAGGGAACGAGCAGTACTTC
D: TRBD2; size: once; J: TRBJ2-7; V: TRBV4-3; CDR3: CASSQDTGAGSYEQYF; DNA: TGCGCCAGCAGCCAAGACACCGGAGCGGGGAGTTACGAGCAGTACTTC
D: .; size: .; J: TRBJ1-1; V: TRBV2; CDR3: CASRTHTGRTEAFF; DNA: TGTGCCAGCAGGACCCATACAGGGCGGACTGAAGCTTTCTTT
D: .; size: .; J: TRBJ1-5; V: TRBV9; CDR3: CASSVGLPRGQPQHF; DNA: TGTGCCAGCAGCGTAGGACTCCCTAGGGGTCAGCCCCAGCATTTT
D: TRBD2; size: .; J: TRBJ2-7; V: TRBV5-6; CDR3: CASSLGVLAGKADYEQYF; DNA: TGTGCCAGCAGCTTGGGTGTGCTAGCGGGAAAGGCTGACTACGAGCAGTACTTC
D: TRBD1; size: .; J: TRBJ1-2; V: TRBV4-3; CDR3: CASSQGSGQGNYGYTF; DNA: TGCGCCAGCAGCCAAGGTTCGGGACAGGGGAACTATGGCTACACCTTC
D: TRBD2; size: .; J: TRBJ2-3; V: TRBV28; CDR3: CASRGGGANTQYF; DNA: TGTGCCAGCAGGGGCGGGGGGGCGAATACGCAGTATTTT
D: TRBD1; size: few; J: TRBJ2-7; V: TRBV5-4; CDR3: CASSLDRGHEQYF; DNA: TGTGCCAGCAGCTTGGACAGGGGCCACGAGCAGTACTTC
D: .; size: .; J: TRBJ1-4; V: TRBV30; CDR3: CAWSVQVEKLFF; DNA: TGTGCCTGGAGTGTACAGGTGGAAAAACTGTTTTTT
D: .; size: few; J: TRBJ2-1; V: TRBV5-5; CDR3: CASSLASYGYNEQFF; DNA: TGTGCCAGCAGCTTGGCTAGCTATGGCTACAATGAGCAGTTCTTC
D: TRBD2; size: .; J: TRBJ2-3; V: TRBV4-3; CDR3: CASSQYRTSTATDTQYF; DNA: TGCGCCAGCAGCCAGTACAGGACTAGTACCGCCACAGATACGCAGTATTTT
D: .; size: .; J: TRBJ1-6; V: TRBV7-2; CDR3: CASSLALGEGSPLHF; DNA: TGTGCCAGCAGCTTAGCGCTAGGGGAGGGATCACCCCTCCACTTT
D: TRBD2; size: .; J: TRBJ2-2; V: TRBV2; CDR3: CASSIIVAGGSNTGELFF; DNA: TGTGCCAGCAGTATAATTGTCGCGGGGGGATCGAACACCGGGGAGCTGTTTTTT
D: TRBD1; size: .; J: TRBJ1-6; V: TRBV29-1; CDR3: CSVSRGPDSPLHF; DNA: TGCAGCGTATCCAGGGGGCCGGATTCACCCCTCCACTTT
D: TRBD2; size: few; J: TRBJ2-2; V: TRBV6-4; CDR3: CASSSGSTGELFF; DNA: TGTGCCAGCAGTAGCGGGAGCACCGGGGAGCTGTTTTTT
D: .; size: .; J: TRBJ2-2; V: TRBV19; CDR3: CASSIGPGTGELFF; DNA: TGTGCCAGTAGTATAGGGCCGGGCACCGGGGAGCTGTTTTTT
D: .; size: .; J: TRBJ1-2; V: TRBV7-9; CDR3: CASSFGGEYTF; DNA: TGTGCCAGCAGCTTCGGGGGAGAGTACACCTTC
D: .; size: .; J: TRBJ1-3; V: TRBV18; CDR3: CASSPPQGGGNTIYF; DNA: TGTGCCAGCTCACCACCGCAGGGAGGAGGAAACACCATATATTTT
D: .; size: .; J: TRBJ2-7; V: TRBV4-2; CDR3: CASSQDGGTYEQYF; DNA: TGTGCCAGCAGCCAAGATGGCGGAACCTACGAGCAGTACTTC
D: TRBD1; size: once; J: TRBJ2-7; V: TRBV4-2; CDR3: CASSQEGQGAYEQYF; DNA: TGTGCCAGCAGCCAAGAGGGACAGGGGGCCTACGAGCAGTACTTC
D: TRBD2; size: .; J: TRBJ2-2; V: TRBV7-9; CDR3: CASSSGLAGVGTGELFF; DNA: TGTGCCAGCAGCTCGGGACTAGCGGGAGTCGGCACCGGGGAGCTGTTTTTT
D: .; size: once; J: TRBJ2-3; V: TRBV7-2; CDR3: CASSGGLAVFDTQYF; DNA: TGTGCCAGCAGCGGGGGACTGGCGGTTTTTGATACGCAGTATTTT
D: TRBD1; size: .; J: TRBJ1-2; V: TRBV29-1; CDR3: CSVSRTGADHGYTF; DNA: TGCAGCGTTTCTAGGACAGGGGCGGACCATGGCTACACCTTC
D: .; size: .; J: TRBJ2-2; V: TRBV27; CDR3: CASSLYRDTGELFF; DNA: TGTGCCAGCAGTTTATACAGGGACACCGGGGAGCTGTTTTTT
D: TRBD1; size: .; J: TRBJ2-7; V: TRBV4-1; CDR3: CASSHRTGGIYEQYF; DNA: TGCGCCAGCAGTCATAGGACAGGGGGCATATACGAGCAGTACTTC
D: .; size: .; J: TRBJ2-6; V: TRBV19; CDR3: CASRAGAAGANVLTF; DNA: TGTGCCAGTAGGGCGGGGGCTGCAGGGGCCAACGTCCTGACTTTC
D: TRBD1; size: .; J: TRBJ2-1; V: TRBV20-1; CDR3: CSASWTGHEQFF; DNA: TGCAGTGCTAGTTGGACAGGGCATGAGCAGTTCTTC
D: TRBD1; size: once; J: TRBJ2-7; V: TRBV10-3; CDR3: CAISESGTGSYEQYF; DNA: TGTGCCATCAGTGAGTCCGGGACAGGGAGCTACGAGCAGTACTTC
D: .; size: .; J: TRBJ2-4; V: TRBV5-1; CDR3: CASRPEVAKNIQYF; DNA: TGCGCCAGCAGGCCGGAGGTGGCCAAAAACATTCAGTACTTC
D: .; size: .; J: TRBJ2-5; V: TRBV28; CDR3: CASSLLSVAQYF; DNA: TGTGCCAGCAGTCTACTTTCGGTGGCCCAGTACTTC
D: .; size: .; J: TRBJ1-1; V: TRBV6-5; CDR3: CASSQGLNTEAFF; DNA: TGTGCCAGCAGCCAGGGGTTGAACACTGAAGCTTTCTTT